The source of this T cell receptor (beta chain) is a study of blood T cell repertoires in COVID-19. About the study: Acute-phase and convalescent COVID-19 samples originated in the United States, Italy and Spain.

Germline loops: CDR1 SGDLS, CDR2 YYNGEE. V lost 0 bases to trimming and J lost 6 bases, with 13 bases between them. The CDR3 spans 15 residues. Enrolled through a virtual design, the participants were between about 18 and 100 years of age and came from 24 US areas. Original analysis: Cell counts per sample came from amplifying reference gene primers. Data came from immunoSEQ multiplex PCR; TCRdb stores just in-frame clones and leaves some out. That table is the source of V, J and clone size, and D and trimming were worked out from the DNA. The sample carries roughly 200,000 clones, approximately 86% recorded once.

The chain couples TRBV9 to TRBJ1-5; possibly TRBD1 for D (5 bases). The receptor comes from a man aged 18 to 35 with acute COVID-19. Input material: PBMCs or T cells enriched from blood (not recorded which). The CDR3 coding sequence is TGTGCCAGCAGCGTAGAAGGGGTTTTAAGTCAGCCCCAGCATTTT. Amino acid sequence: CASSVEGVLSQPQHF.